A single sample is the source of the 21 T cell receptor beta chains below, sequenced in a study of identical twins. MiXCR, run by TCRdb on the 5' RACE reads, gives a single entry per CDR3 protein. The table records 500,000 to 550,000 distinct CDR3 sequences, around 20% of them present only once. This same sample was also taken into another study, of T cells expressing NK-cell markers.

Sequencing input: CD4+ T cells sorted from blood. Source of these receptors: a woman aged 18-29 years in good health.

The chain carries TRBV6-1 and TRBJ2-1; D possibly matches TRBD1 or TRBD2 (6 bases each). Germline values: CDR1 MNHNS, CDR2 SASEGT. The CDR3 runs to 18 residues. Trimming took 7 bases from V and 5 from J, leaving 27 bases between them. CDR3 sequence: CASTKGGSGTRKHNEQFF. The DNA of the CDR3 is TGTGCCAGCACCAAGGGGGGCTCCGGGACCCGCAAACACAATGAGCAGTTCTTC.

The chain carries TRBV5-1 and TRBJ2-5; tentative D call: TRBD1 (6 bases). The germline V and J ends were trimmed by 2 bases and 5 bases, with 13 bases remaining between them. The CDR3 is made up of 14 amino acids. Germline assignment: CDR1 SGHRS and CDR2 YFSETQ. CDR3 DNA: TGCGCCAGCAGCTTCACAGGGTATGCGGAGACCCAGTACTTC. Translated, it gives CASSFTGYAETQYF.

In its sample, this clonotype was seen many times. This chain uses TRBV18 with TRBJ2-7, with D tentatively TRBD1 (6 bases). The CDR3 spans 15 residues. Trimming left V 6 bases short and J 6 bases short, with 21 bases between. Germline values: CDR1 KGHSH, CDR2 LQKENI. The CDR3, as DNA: TGTGCCAGCTCGCTGTTACAGGGTGCTGAGGCCGAGCAGTACTTC. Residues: CASSLLQGAEAEQYF.

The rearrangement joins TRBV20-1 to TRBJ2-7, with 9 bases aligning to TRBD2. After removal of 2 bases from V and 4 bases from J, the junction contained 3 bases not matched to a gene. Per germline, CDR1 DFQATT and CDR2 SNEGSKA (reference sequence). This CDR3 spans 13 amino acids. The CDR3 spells CSARLAGPYEQYF. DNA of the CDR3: TGCAGTGCTAGACTAGCGGGACCGTACGAGCAGTACTTC.

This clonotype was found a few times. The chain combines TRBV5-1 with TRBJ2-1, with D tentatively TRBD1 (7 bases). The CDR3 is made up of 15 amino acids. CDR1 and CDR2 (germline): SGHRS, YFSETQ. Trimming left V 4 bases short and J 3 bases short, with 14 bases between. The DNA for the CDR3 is TGCGCCAGCAGCGCCGCGGGACAGAACTACAATGAGCAGTTCTTC. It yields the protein CASSAAGQNYNEQFF.

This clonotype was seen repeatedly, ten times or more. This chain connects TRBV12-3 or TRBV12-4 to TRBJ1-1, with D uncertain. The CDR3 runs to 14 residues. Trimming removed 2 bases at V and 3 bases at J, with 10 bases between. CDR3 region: CASSLRVGYTEAFF. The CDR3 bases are TGTGCCAGCAGTTTAAGGGTTGGGTACACTGAAGCTTTCTTT.

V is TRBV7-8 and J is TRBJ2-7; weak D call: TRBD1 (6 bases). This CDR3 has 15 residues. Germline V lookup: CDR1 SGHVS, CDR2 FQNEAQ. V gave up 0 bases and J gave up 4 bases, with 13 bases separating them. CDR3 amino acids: CASSLAQGRWYEQYF. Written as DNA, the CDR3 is TGTGCCAGCAGCTTAGCACAGGGCAGGTGGTACGAGCAGTACTTC.

The CDR3 DNA is TGTGCCAGCAGTTCGGGACAGGGAGGAAACATTCAGTACTTC. This translates into CASSSGQGGNIQYF. The chain employs TRBV6-5 and TRBJ2-4; TRBD1 aligns across 9 bases. Germline loops: CDR1 MNHEY, CDR2 SVGAGI. The CDR3 is made up of 14 amino acids. After removal of 4 bases from V and 6 bases from J, the junction contained 4 bases not matched to a gene.

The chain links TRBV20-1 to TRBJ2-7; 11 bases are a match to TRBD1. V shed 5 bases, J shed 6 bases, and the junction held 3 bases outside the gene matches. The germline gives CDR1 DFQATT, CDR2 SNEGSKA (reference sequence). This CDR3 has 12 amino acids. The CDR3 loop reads CSAGGQGGEQYF. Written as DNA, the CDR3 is TGCAGTGCTGGGGGACAGGGGGGCGAGCAGTACTTC.

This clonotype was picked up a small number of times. CDR3 protein: CASSPGLQANYGYTF. The DNA of the CDR3 is TGTGCCAGCAGTCCGGGTCTCCAAGCTAACTATGGCTACACCTTC. This sequence joins TRBV6-1 and TRBJ1-2, with D uncertain. The CDR3 runs to 15 residues. V lost 5 bases and J lost 0, with 13 bases in between. Germline CDR1 reads MNHNS; CDR2 reads SASEGT.

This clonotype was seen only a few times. Here the CDR3 reads CASSLFGTSGGALVYEQYF. CDR3 nucleotide sequence: TGTGCCAGCAGTTTATTTGGGACTAGCGGGGGGGCCCTCGTCTACGAGCAGTACTTC. The chain carries TRBV27 and TRBJ2-7, with 16 positions matching TRBD2. The CDR3 extends over 19 amino acids. CDR1 and CDR2 from the germline V gene are MNHEY and SMNVEV (reference sequence). The V segment lost 1 base and the J segment 3 bases; nucleotides outside the gene matches: 9.

The CDR3 spells CASSFSGVRSPLHF. CDR3 nucleotide sequence: TGTGCCAGCAGTTTTTCGGGGGTGCGTTCACCCCTCCACTTT. V is TRBV12-3 or TRBV12-4 and J is TRBJ1-6, with TRBD1 as a possible D gene (5 bases). The CDR3 extends over 14 amino acids. Trimming cost V 3 bases and J 9 bases, with 12 bases left between them.

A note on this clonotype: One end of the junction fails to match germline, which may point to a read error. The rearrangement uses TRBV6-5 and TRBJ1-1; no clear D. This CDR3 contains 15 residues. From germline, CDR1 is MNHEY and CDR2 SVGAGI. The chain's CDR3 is CASSYTFGENTGAFF. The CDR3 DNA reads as TGTGCCAGCAGTTACACCTTCGGGGAGAACACTGGAGCTTTCTTT.

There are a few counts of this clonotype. CDR3 protein: CASSYSVGTGYSGANVLTF. The DNA for the CDR3 is TGTGCCAGCAGTTACTCGGTCGGGACAGGGTACTCTGGGGCCAACGTCCTGACTTTC. V usage is TRBV6-5 and J usage is TRBJ2-6, with 9 nucleotides matching TRBD1. J lost 0 bases, V lost 0 bases, and 6 bases had no gene match. The CDR3 is made up of 19 amino acids. Germline V lookup: CDR1 MNHEY, CDR2 SVGAGI.

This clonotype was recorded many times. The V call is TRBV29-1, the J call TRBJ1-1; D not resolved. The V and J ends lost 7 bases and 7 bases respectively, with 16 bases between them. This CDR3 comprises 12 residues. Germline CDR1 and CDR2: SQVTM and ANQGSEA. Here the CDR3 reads CSGRSWSGEAFF. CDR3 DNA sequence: TGCAGCGGTCGGAGCTGGTCTGGTGAAGCTTTCTTT.

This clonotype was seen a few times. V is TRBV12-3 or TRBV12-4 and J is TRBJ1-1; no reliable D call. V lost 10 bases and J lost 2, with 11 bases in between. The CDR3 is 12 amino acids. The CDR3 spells CATVLSNTEAFF. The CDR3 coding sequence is TGTGCCACCGTTCTAAGTAACACTGAAGCTTTCTTT.

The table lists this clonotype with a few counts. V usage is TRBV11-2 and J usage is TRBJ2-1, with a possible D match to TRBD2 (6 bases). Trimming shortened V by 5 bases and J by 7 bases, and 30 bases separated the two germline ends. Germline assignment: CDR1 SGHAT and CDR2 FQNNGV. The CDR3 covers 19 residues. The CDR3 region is CASSRSRAESWGVWNEQFF. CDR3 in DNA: TGTGCCAGCAGCAGGTCCCGGGCCGAAAGCTGGGGGGTTTGGAATGAGCAGTTCTTC.

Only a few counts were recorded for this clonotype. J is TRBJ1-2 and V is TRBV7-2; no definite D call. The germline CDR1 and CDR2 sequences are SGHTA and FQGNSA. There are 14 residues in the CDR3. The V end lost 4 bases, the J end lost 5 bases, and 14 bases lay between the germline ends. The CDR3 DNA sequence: TGTGCCAGCAGCTCCCCGGGGAGGGCGTATGGCTACACCTTC. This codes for CASSSPGRAYGYTF.

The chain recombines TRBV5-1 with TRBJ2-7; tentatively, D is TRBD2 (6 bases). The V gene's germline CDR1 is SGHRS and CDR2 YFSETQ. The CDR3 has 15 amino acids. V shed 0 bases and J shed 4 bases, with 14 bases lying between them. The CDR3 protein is CASSLAGRDLYEQYF. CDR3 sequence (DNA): TGCGCCAGCAGCTTGGCCGGGCGGGACTTATACGAGCAGTACTTC.

DNA for the CDR3: TGTGCCAGCCTCCAAGGGTATGTGGGTTACGAGCAGTACTTC. Translated: CASLQGYVGYEQYF. The gene calls are TRBV7-8 and TRBJ2-7; D remains unclear. The CDR3 extends over 14 amino acids. The germline V gene has CDR1 SGHVS and CDR2 FQNEAQ. V lost 8 bases, J lost 4 bases, and 18 bases lay in between.

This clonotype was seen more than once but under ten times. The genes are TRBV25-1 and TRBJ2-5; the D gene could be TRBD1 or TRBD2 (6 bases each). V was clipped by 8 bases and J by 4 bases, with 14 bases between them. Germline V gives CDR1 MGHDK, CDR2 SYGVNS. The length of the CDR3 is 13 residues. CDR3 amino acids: CASGLQGGETQYF. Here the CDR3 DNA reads TGTGCCAGCGGACTACAGGGAGGAGAGACCCAGTACTTC.